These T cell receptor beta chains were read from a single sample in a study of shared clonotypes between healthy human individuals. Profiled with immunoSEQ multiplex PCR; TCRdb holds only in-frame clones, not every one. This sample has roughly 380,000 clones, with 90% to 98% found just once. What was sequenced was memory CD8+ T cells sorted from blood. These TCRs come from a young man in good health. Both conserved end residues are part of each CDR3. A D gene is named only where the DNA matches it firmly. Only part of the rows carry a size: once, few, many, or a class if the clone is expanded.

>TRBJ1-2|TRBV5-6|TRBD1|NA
TGTGCCAGCAGCTGGGACAGGTCATTCACCTTC
CASSWDRSFTF
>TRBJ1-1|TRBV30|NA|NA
TGTGCCTGGGACCCTGTCCGGGGCACTGAAGCTTTCTTT
CAWDPVRGTEAFF
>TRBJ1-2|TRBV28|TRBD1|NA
TGTGCCAGCAGCTCGGGACAGGGGACGGGCGGCTACACCTTC
CASSSGQGTGGYTF
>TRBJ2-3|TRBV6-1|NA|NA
TGTGCCAGCAGTGACCTGCCTAGCGCCCCTAGCACAGATACGCAGTATTTT
CASSDLPSAPSTDTQYF
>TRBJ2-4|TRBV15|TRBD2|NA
TGTGCCACCAGCAGCTTAAACGGGAGGGGGTACTTC
CATSSLNGRGYF
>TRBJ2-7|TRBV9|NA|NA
TGTGCCAGCAGCGTGTGGGAAGCCCCTGTGGACGAGCAGTACTTC
CASSVWEAPVDEQYF
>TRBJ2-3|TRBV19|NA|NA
TGTGCCAGTAGCCCGGGAAATCGGGAACATGATACGCAGTATTTT
CASSPGNREHDTQYF
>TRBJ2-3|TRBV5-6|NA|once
TGTGCCAGCAGCCTCCCGGGGGAGCGGAAAACAGATACGCAGTATTTT
CASSLPGERKTDTQYF
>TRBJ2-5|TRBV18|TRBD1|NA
TGTGCCAGCTCCCCCGACAGGGCGGAGACCCAGTACTTC
CASSPDRAETQYF
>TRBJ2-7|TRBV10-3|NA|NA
TGTGCCATCAGTGAAAGGAACGAGCAGTACTTC
CAISERNEQYF
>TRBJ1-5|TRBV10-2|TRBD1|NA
TGCGCCAGCAGTGAGGGTCAGGGGGTGGGACCTAGCAATCAGCCCCAGCATTTT
CASSEGQGVGPSNQPQHF
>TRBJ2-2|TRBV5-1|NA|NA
TGCGCCAGCAGCCTTGGGTCCACAAGTAACACCGGGGAGCTGTTTTTT
CASSLGSTSNTGELFF
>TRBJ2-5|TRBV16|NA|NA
TGTGCCAGCAGCCTCAGTATACAGGTTACGGAGACCCAGTACTTC
CASSLSIQVTETQYF
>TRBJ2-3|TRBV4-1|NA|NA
TGCGCCAGCAGCCTAGCAACAACAGATACGCAGTATTTT
CASSLATTDTQYF
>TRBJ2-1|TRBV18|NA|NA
TGTGCCAGCTCACCGGGACGGAGCTCCTACAATGAGCAGTTCTTC
CASSPGRSSYNEQFF
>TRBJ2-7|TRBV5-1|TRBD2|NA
TGCGCCAGCAGCTTGACCCTAACTAGCGGCAGACCCTACGAGCAGTACTTC
CASSLTLTSGRPYEQYF
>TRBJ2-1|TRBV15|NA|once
TGTGCCACCAGCAGAGGCCTAGCGAACAATGAGCAGTTCTTC
CATSRGLANNEQFF
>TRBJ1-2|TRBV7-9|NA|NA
TGTGCCAGCAGCTACCCTGGACAGATGTATGGCTACACCTTC
CASSYPGQMYGYTF
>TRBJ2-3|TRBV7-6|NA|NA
TGTGCGTCGTCTCGGGGAACCACAGATACGCAGTATTTT
CASSRGTTDTQYF
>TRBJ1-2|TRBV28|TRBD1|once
TGTGCCAGCAGTACACCCGGGACAGGGAACTATGGCTACACCTTC
CASSTPGTGNYGYTF
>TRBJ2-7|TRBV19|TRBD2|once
TGTGCCAGTAGTATGGGGACTAGCGGATTTTACGAGCAGTACTTC
CASSMGTSGFYEQYF
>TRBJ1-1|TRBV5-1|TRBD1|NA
TGCGCCAGCAGACCAACGACAGGGGGCTGGATTAGAAACACTGAAGCTTTCTTT
CASRPTTGGWIRNTEAFF
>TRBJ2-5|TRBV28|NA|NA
TGTGCCAGCAGTTTGGGGGCCTCGAGGGCAAAAGAGACCCAGTACTTC
CASSLGASRAKETQYF
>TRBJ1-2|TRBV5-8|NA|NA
TGTGCCAGCAGCTCGGAGCCCTTTAACTATGGCTACACCTTC
CASSSEPFNYGYTF
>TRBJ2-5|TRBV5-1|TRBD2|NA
TGCGCCAGCAGCTTTGCCTCTAGCGGGAGACGGGAGACCCAGTACTTC
CASSFASSGRRETQYF
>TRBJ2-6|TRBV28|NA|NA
TGTGCCAGCAGTCGACCAGGGGAGGGGGCCAACGTCCTGACTTTC
CASSRPGEGANVLTF
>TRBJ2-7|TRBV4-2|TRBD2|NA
TGTGCCAGCAGCCACTTAGGGACTAGCGGAACCTACGAGCAGTACTTC
CASSHLGTSGTYEQYF
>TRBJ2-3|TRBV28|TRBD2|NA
TGTGCCAGCAGTTTCCCTGCGGGACGGACGGGAGGGCCCCAGCTCGATACGCAGTATTTT
CASSFPAGRTGGPQLDTQYF
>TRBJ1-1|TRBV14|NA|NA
TGTGCCAGCAGCCAAGGGTGGACTGAAGCTTTCTTT
CASSQGWTEAFF
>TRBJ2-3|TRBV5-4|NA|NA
TGTGCCAGCAGCTTGGTTGGTAGATCCACAGATACGCAGTATTTT
CASSLVGRSTDTQYF
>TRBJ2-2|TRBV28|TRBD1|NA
TGTGCCAGCAGAACCGGGACAGGGAACACCGGGGAGCTGTTTTTT
CASRTGTGNTGELFF
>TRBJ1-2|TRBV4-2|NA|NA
TGTGCCAGCAGCCAAGATGTCCCGGCGGCTTCTAACTATGGCTACACCTTC
CASSQDVPAASNYGYTF
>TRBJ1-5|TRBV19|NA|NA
TGTGCCAGTAGTATTCGGGCGGAGCAGAGCAATCAGCCCCAGCATTTT
CASSIRAEQSNQPQHF
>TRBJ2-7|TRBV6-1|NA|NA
TGTGCCAGCAGTCCCGGGGACCTCTACGAGCAGTACTTC
CASSPGDLYEQYF
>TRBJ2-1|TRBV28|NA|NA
TGTGCCAGCAGTTTCGCAGGTAACTACAATGAGCAGTTCTTC
CASSFAGNYNEQFF
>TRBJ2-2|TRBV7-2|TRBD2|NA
TGTGCCAGCAGCTTTCGGGAGGGACGTATTTTAAGGAGCGGGGAGCTGTTTTTT
CASSFREGRILRSGELFF
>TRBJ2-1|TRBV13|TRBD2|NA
TGTGCCAGCAGCTTCAGCGGGAGGGGAGACAATGAGCAGTTCTTC
CASSFSGRGDNEQFF
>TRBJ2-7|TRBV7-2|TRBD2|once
TGTGCCAGCAGCCCCCAGACTAGCGGGAGCTCCTACGAGCAGTACTTC
CASSPQTSGSSYEQYF
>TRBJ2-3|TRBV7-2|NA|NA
TGTGCCAGCAGAAGGGTGACTAGGGCAGATACGCAGTATTTT
CASRRVTRADTQYF
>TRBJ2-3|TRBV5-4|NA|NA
TGTGCCAGCAGCTTGGATCGACCCACGGATACGCAGTATTTT
CASSLDRPTDTQYF
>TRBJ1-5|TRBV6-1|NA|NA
TGTGCCAGCAGTGAACTCGAGGGTCAGCCCCAGCATTTT
CASSELEGQPQHF
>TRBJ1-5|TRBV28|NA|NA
TGTGCCAGCATCCGACAGCTTAGCAATCAGCCCCAGCATTTT
CASIRQLSNQPQHF
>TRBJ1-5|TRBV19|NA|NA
TGTGCCAGTAATACGGGTCCATTGAGTTATCAGCCCCAGCATTTT
CASNTGPLSYQPQHF
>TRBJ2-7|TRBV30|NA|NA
TGTGCCTGGAGTGTAACGCGGGTTTACGAGCAGTACTTC
CAWSVTRVYEQYF
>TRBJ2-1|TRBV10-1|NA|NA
TGCGCCAGCAGGGGGGAACCAAGCTCCTACAATGAGCAGTTCTTC
CASRGEPSSYNEQFF
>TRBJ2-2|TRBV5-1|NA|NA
TGCGCCAGCAGCTTGGCCTCAACGAACACCGGGGAGCTGTTTTTT
CASSLASTNTGELFF
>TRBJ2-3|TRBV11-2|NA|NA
TGTGCCAGCAGCTTTTCGCCCACAGATACGCAGTATTTT
CASSFSPTDTQYF
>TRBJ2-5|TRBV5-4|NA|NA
TGTGCCAGCAGCTTGGCAGCTGCCCAAGAGACCCAGTACTTC
CASSLAAAQETQYF
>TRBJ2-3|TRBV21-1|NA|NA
TGTGCCAGCCGAGGACAGGGGGAAAGCACAGATACGCAGTATTTT
CASRGQGESTDTQYF
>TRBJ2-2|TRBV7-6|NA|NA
TGTGCCAGCAGCCGAGACGGGAACACCGGGGAGCTGTTTTTT
CASSRDGNTGELFF
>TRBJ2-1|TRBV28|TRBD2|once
TGTGCCAGCAGTTTCTTAGCGGGGACAACCTACAATGAGCAGTTCTTC
CASSFLAGTTYNEQFF
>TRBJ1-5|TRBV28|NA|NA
TGTGCCAGCAGTTTGCCCCTGAAAAATCAGCCCCAGCATTTT
CASSLPLKNQPQHF
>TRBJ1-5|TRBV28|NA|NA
TGTGCCAGCAGTTTTGGGGCAGTCCAGCCCCAGCATTTT
CASSFGAVQPQHF